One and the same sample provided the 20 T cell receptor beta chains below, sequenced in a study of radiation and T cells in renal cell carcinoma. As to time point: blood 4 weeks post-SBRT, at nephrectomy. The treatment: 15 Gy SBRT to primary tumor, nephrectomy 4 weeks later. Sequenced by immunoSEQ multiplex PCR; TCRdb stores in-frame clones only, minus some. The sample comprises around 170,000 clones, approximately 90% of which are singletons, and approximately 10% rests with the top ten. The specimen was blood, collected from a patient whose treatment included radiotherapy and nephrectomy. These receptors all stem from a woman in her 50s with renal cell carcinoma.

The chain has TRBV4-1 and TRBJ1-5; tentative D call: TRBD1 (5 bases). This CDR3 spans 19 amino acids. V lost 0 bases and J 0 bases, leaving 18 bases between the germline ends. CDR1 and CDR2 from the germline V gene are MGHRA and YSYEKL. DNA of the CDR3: TGCGCCAGCAGCCAAGATTTGAGTGGGACCCCTTATAGCAATCAGCCCCAGCATTTT. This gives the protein CASSQDLSGTPYSNQPQHF.

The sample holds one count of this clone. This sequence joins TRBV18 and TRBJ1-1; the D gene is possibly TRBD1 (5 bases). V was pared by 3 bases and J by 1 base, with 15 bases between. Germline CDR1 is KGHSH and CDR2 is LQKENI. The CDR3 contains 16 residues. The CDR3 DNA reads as TGTGCCAGCTCACCTAATACCGGGACCGAGAACACTGAAGCTTTCTTT. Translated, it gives CASSPNTGTENTEAFF.

The CDR3 region has the DNA TGTGCCAGCAGTGATTCCTACGAGCAGTACTTC. Its translation is CASSDSYEQYF. The chain is built from TRBV25-1 and TRBJ2-7; D unresolved. Trimming took off 3 bases at V and 1 base at J, with 1 base between the two ends. Germline CDR1 MGHDK, CDR2 SYGVNS. There are 11 residues in the CDR3.

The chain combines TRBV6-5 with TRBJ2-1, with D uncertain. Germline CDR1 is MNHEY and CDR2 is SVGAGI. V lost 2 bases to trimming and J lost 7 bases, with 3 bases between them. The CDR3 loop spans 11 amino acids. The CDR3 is CASSYGNEQFF. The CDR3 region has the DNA TGTGCCAGCAGTTACGGGAATGAGCAGTTCTTC.

The CDR3 nucleotides are TGTGCCAGCTCTCGCGGGACAGGAGGTCAGCCCCAGCATTTT. Its protein product is CASSRGTGGQPQHF. The V gene is TRBV18, the J gene TRBJ1-5; TRBD1 matches at 8 bases. Germline trimming cut 6 bases from V and 6 bases from J; bases unmatched to any gene: 7. CDR3 size: 14 residues. The V gene's germline CDR1 is KGHSH and CDR2 LQKENI.

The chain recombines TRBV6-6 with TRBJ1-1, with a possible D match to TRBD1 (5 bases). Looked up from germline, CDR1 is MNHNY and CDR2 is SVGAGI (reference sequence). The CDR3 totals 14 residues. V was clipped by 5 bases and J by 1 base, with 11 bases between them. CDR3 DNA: TGTGCCAGCAGTGGGACCCAGACGAACACTGAAGCTTTCTTT. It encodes CASSGTQTNTEAFF.

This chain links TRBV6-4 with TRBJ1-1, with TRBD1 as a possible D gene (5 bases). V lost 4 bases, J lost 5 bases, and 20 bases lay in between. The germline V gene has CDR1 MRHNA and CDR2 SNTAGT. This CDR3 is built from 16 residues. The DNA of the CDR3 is TGTGCCAGCAGTGCTACAGCGGGGGTAATGGAGACTGAAGCTTTCTTT. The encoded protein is CASSATAGVMETEAFF.

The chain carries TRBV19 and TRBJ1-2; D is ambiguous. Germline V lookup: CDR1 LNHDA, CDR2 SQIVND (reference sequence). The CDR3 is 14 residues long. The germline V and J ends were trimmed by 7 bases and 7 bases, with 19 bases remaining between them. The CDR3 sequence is CASTPTGVQFGYTF. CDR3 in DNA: TGTGCCAGTACCCCCACCGGGGTGCAGTTTGGCTACACCTTC. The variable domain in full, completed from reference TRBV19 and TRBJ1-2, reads DGGITQSPKYLFRKEGQNVTLSCEQNLNHDAMYWYRQDPGQGLRLIYYSQIVNDFQKGDIAEGYSVSREKKESFPLTVTSAQKNPTAFYLCASTPTGVQFGYTFGSGTRLTVV.

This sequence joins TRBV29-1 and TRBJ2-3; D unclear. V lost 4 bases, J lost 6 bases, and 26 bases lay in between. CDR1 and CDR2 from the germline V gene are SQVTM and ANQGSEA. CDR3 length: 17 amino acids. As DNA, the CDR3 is TGCAGCGTTGGGAACGAAAAAATATCGGCCTATGCGGATACGCAGTATTTT. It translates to CSVGNEKISAYADTQYF.

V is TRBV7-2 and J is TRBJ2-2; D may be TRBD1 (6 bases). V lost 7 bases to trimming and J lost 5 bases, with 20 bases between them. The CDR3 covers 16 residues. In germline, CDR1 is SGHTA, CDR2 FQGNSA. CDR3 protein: CASNPTGTSGTGELFF. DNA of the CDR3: TGTGCCAGCAACCCGACCGGGACATCGGGGACCGGGGAGCTGTTTTTT.

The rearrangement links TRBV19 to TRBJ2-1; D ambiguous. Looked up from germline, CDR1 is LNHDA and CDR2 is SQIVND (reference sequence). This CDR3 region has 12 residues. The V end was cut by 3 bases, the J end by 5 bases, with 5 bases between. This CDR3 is CASSIPNNEQFF. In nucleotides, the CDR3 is TGTGCCAGTAGTATTCCTAACAATGAGCAGTTCTTC.

CDR3 DNA sequence: TGCAGCGTGACAGGGGACCTCGCCCCCGGAGAGACCCAGTACTTC. Translation gives CSVTGDLAPGETQYF. This chain joins TRBV29-1 and TRBJ2-5, with TRBD1 matching over 8 bases. The CDR3 is made up of 15 amino acids. Germline V gives CDR1 SQVTM, CDR2 ANQGSEA. V was pared by 6 bases and J by 4 bases, with 13 bases of the junction left unmatched.

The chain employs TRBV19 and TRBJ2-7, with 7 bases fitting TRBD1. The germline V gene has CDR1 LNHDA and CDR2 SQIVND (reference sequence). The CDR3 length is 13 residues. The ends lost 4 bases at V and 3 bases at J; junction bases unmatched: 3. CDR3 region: CASSTDRSYEQYF. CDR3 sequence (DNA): TGTGCCAGTAGTACGGACAGGAGCTACGAGCAGTACTTC.

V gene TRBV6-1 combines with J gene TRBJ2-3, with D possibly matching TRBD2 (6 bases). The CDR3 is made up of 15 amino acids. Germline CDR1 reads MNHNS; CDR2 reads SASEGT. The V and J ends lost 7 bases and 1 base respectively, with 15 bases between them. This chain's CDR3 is CASKDHPGGTDTQYF. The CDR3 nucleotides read TGTGCCAGCAAAGATCACCCGGGGGGCACAGATACGCAGTATTTT.

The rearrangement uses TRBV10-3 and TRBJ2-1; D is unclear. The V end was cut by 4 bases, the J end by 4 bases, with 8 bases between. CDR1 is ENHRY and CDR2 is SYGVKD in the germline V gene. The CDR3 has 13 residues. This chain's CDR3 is CAISVAEYNEQFF. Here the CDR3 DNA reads TGTGCCATCAGTGTGGCGGAATACAATGAGCAGTTCTTC.

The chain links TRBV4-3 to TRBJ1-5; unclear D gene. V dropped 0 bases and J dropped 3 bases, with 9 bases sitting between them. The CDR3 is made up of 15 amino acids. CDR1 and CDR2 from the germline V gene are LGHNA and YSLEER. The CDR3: CASSQERQINQPQHF. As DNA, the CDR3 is TGCGCCAGCAGCCAAGAACGCCAGATCAATCAGCCCCAGCATTTT.

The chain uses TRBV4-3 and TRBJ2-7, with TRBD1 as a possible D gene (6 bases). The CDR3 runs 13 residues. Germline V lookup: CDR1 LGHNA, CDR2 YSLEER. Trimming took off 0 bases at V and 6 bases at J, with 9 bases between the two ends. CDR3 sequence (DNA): TGCGCCAGCAGCCAAGAACAGGGTGGCGAGCAGTACTTC. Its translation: CASSQEQGGEQYF.

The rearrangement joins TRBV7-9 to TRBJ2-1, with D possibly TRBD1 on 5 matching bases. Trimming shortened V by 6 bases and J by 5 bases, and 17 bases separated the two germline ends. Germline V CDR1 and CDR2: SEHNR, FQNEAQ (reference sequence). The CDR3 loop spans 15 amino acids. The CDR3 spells CASRSDRILNNEQFF. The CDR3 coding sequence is TGTGCCAGCAGGTCCGACAGAATCTTGAACAATGAGCAGTTCTTC.

In nucleotides, the CDR3 is TGTGCCAGCAGATCCTACCCGGGCTTTGAAGCTTTCTTT. This encodes CASRSYPGFEAFF. The rearrangement links TRBV5-6 to TRBJ1-1; D remains unclear. Looked up from germline, CDR1 is SGHDT and CDR2 is YYEEEE. The V gene lost 5 bases and the J gene lost 7 bases, with 15 bases spanning the gap. This CDR3 is 13 amino acids long.

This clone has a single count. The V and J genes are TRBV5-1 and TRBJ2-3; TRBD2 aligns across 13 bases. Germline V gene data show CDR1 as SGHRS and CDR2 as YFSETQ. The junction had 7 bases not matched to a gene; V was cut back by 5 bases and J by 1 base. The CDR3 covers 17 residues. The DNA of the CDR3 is TGCGCCAGCAGGGGACCCGGACTAGCGGGGGGCACAGATACGCAGTATTTT. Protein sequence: CASRGPGLAGGTDTQYF.